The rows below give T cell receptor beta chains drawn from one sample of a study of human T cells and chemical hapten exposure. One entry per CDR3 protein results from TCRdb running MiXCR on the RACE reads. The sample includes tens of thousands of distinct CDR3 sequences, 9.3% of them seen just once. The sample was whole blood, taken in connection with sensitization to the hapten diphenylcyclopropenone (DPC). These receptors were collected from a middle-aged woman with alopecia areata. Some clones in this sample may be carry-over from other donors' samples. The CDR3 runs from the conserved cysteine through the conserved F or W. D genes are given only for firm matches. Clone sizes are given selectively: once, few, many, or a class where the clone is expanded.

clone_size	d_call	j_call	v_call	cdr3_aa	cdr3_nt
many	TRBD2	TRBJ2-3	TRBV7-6	CASSLRRGRGDTQYF	TGTGCCAGCAGCTTACGGCGGGGGAGGGGAGATACGCAGTATTTT
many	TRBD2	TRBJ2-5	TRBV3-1	CASSQVTSGQETQYF	TGTGCCAGCAGCCAAGTGACTAGCGGTCAAGAGACCCAGTACTTC
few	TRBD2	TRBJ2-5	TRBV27	CASSPGLAGSPGETQYF	TGTGCCAGCAGTCCTGGACTAGCGGGGTCCCCGGGGGAGACCCAGTACTTC
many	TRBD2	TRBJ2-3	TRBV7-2	CASISRGGQVDTQYF	TGTGCCAGCATCTCGCGGGGGGGCCAGGTAGATACGCAGTATTTT
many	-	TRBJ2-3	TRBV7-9	CASSLRLGTDTQYF	TGTGCCAGCAGCTTGAGACTGGGCACAGATACGCAGTATTTT
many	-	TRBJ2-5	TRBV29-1	CSGSRLGGQETQYF	TGCAGCGGATCCAGGTTGGGGGGCCAAGAGACCCAGTACTTC
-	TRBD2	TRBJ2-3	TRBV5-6	CASSLPGGRDTQYF	TGTGCCAGCAGTTTGCCGGGGGGGCGAGATACGCAGTATTTT
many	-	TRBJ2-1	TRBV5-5	CASSLRTALYNEQFF	TGTGCCAGCAGCTTGCGGACAGCCCTCTACAATGAGCAGTTCTTC
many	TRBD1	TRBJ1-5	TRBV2	CASSGGQFRNQPQHF	TGTGCCAGCAGCGGGGGACAGTTCCGCAATCAGCCCCAGCATTTT
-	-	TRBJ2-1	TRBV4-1	CASSQVFGGSGNNEQFF	TGCGCCAGCAGCCAAGTGTTTGGGGGCAGCGGGAACAATGAGCAGTTCTTC
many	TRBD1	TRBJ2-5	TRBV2	CARGTGGMETQYF	TGTGCCAGAGGGACAGGGGGTATGGAGACCCAGTACTTC
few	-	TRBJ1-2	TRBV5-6	CASSSGNSNYGYTF	TGTGCCAGCAGCTCAGGGAACTCTAACTATGGCTACACCTTC
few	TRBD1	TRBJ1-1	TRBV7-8	CASSLGQGASQGTEAFF	TGTGCCAGCAGCTTAGGACAGGGGGCTTCACAGGGCACTGAAGCTTTCTTT
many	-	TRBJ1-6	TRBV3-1	CASSLQAYNSPLHF	TGTGCCAGCAGCCTCCAGGCCTATAATTCACCCCTCCACTTT
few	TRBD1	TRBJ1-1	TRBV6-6	CASKGQGMNTEAFF	TGTGCCAGCAAGGGACAGGGGATGAACACTGAAGCTTTCTTT
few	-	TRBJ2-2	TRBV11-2	CASSLVGGRGELFF	TGTGCCAGCAGCTTAGTTGGGGGACGCGGGGAGCTGTTTTTT
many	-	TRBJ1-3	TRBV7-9	CASSLRSRTFGNTIYF	TGTGCCAGCAGCTTAAGGAGCCGGACCTTTGGAAACACCATATATTTT
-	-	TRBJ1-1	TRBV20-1	CSARTGNTEAFF	TGCAGTGCTAGAACAGGTAACACTGAAGCTTTCTTT
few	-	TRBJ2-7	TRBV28	CASRQSYEQYF	TGTGCCAGTAGACAGTCCTACGAGCAGTACTTC
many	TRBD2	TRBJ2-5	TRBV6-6	CASSYGGGETQYF	TGTGCCAGCAGTTACGGGGGGGGTGAGACCCAGTACTTC
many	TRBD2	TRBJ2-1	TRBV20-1	CSARGIAGAYNEQFF	TGCAGTGCTAGAGGGATAGCGGGCGCCTACAATGAGCAGTTCTTC
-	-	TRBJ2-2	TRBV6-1	CASPGHATTGELFF	TGTGCCAGCCCGGGACACGCTACTACCGGGGAGCTGTTTTTT
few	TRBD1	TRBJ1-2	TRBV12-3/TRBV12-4	CASSDQDRYYGYTF	TGTGCCAGCAGCGACCAGGACAGGTACTATGGCTACACCTTC
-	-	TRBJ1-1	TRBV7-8	CASSLRVVTSGVVAAFF	TGTGCCAGCAGCTTACGAGTTGTGACGTCCGGGGTCGTCGCAGCTTTCTTT